The 22 T cell receptor beta chains below were found in one sample sequenced in a study of cytomegalovirus exposure and HLA in healthy donors. Vbeta (60) and Jbeta (13) primers were used in the PCR. Produced via immunoSEQ multiplex PCR; TCRdb's table is partial and in-frame only. The sample has approximately 120,000 clones; 76% are singletons. Source material: PBMCs. These receptors were obtained from a woman aged 40 to 50 in good health and CMV-seropositive.

Concerning this clone: Other DNA variants within this sample encode the same CDR3. The V and J genes are TRBV18 and TRBJ1-5, with D unclear. The CDR3 length is 13 residues. Germline V CDR1 and CDR2: KGHSH, LQKENI. V lost 3 bases and J 5 bases, leaving 8 bases between the germline ends. CDR3 nucleotide sequence: TGTGCCAGCTCACCCGGAGGTGATCAGCCCCAGCATTTT. It translates to CASSPGGDQPQHF.

The V call is TRBV6-1, the J call TRBJ1-6; 9 nucleotides agree with TRBD1. V was pared by 4 bases and J by 6 bases, with 1 base of the junction left unmatched. Germline CDR1 and CDR2: MNHNS and SASEGT. The CDR3 extends over 14 amino acids. CDR3 in DNA: TGTGCCAGCAGTGGGGGACAGGGTAATTCACCCCTCCACTTT. This codes for CASSGGQGNSPLHF.

The chain carries TRBV4-1 and TRBJ1-5; D not certain. CDR1 is MGHRA, CDR2 YSYEKL, per germline. There are 15 residues in the CDR3. Trimming cost V 1 base and J 0 bases, with 7 bases left between them. In DNA form, the CDR3 reads TGCGCCAGCAGCCAAGTCGCGGATAGCAATCAGCCCCAGCATTTT. Translated, it gives CASSQVADSNQPQHF.

This chain joins TRBV5-4 and TRBJ2-3; 11 bases are shared with TRBD1. CDR1 and CDR2 from the germline V gene are SGHNT and YYREEE (reference sequence). The CDR3 length is 17 residues. With V trimmed by 5 bases and J by 4 bases, 12 bases remained unmatched. This CDR3 is CASRSGTGGSGPDTQYF. CDR3 coding DNA: TGTGCCAGCAGATCCGGGACAGGGGGGTCGGGTCCAGATACGCAGTATTTT.

DNA of the CDR3: TGTGCCTGGTCACCCGGAGGGGGCAATCAGCCCCAGCATTTT. Its translation is CAWSPGGGNQPQHF. V usage is TRBV30 and J usage is TRBJ1-5; D is perhaps TRBD1 (5 bases). This CDR3 has 14 residues. V gave up 5 bases and J gave up 2 bases, with 13 bases separating them. The germline V gene encodes CDR1 GTSNPN and CDR2 SVGIG (reference sequence).

This chain joins TRBV30 and TRBJ2-7; 10 bases match TRBD1. Germline values: CDR1 GTSNPN, CDR2 SVGIG (reference sequence). The CDR3 sequence is 14 residues long. The V segment lost 5 bases and the J segment 3 bases; nucleotides outside the gene matches: 7. CDR3 sequence reads: CAWGLTGGVYEQYF. The CDR3 DNA reads as TGTGCCTGGGGGCTGACAGGGGGCGTCTACGAGCAGTACTTC.

This chain joins TRBV4-2 and TRBJ1-1; D may be TRBD1 (5 bases). V was pared by 1 base and J by 3 bases, with 21 bases between. CDR3 size: 18 residues. Germline CDR1 LGHNA, CDR2 YNFKEQ. CDR3 region: CASSQASTGRGRYTEAFF. The CDR3 nucleotides read TGTGCCAGCAGCCAAGCCTCCACAGGTAGGGGTCGGTACACTGAAGCTTTCTTT.

The gene calls are TRBV7-8 and TRBJ1-2; TRBD1 is a possible D gene (5 bases). The CDR3 extends over 15 amino acids. V was clipped by 1 base and J by 6 bases, with 15 bases between them. Germline CDR1 SGHVS, CDR2 FQNEAQ. CDR3 DNA: TGTGCCAGCAGCTTAGTAGGGGCCGCGGGAGATGGCTACACCTTC. Residues: CASSLVGAAGDGYTF.

The V gene is TRBV4-1, the J gene TRBJ2-2; 9 bases align to TRBD1. The CDR3 loop spans 21 amino acids. Germline lookup yields CDR1 MGHRA and CDR2 YSYEKL. The V gene end was trimmed by 3 bases and the J gene end by 1 base; junction bases not matched to a gene: 18. DNA for the CDR3: TGCGCCAGCAGCCAGGCCACAGGGGGCGTATTTGGCGGGGTGAACACCGGGGAGCTGTTTTTT. Its translation is CASSQATGGVFGGVNTGELFF.

The rearrangement links TRBV30 to TRBJ2-3; D is uncertain. The CDR3 loop spans 13 amino acids. Germline V gene data show CDR1 as GTSNPN and CDR2 as SVGIG (reference sequence). The V end lost 3 bases, the J end lost 5 bases, and 12 bases lay between the germline ends. The CDR3 DNA follows: TGTGCCTGGAGCTTTGGAGTGGAAGATACGCAGTATTTT. As protein: CAWSFGVEDTQYF.

This chain connects TRBV5-4 to TRBJ2-1; weak D call: TRBD1 (6 bases). There are 15 residues in the CDR3. Germline CDR1 and CDR2: SGHNT and YYREEE (reference sequence). Trimming removed 1 base from V and 4 bases from J, with 12 bases in between. The CDR3 sequence: CASSLSGQSYNEQFF. The CDR3, as DNA: TGTGCCAGCAGCTTGAGCGGACAGAGTTACAATGAGCAGTTCTTC.

There are a few counts of this clone. The rearrangement uses TRBV7-2 and TRBJ2-7; D is undetermined. The V and J ends lost 5 bases and 0 bases respectively, with 5 bases between them. This CDR3 comprises 12 residues. Germline V gives CDR1 SGHTA, CDR2 FQGNSA. This chain's CDR3 is CASSPSSYEQYF. CDR3 in DNA: TGTGCCAGCAGCCCTAGCTCCTACGAGCAGTACTTC.

A few counts support this clone. The V and J genes are TRBV5-4 and TRBJ2-2; 10 bases are a match to TRBD2. Trimming removed 4 bases from V and 2 bases from J; junction bases left unmatched: 11. The CDR3 spans 18 residues. The germline CDR1 and CDR2 sequences are SGHNT and YYREEE (reference sequence). The CDR3 spells CASSPRPTSGANTGELFF. The CDR3 DNA follows: TGTGCCAGCAGCCCAAGACCCACTAGCGGGGCAAACACCGGGGAGCTGTTTTTT.

The V call is TRBV19, the J call TRBJ2-3; perhaps TRBD1 as D (5 bases). V was pared by 7 bases and J by 4 bases, with 12 bases between. CDR3 length: 13 amino acids. CDR1 and CDR2 from the germline V gene are LNHDA and SQIVND (reference sequence). CDR3 in DNA: TGTGCCAGTAAAAGGGGCGCCTCAGATACGCAGTATTTT. Translated, it gives CASKRGASDTQYF.

The chain has TRBV5-1 and TRBJ2-6, with 8 bases identical to TRBD1. Germline CDR1 and CDR2: SGHRS and YFSETQ. The CDR3 consists of 18 residues. Trimming at V came to 0 bases and at J to 1 base, leaving 6 bases not matched to a gene. CDR3: CASSLVPDRVSGANVLTF. Written as DNA, the CDR3 is TGCGCCAGCAGCTTGGTGCCGGACAGGGTGTCTGGGGCCAACGTCCTGACTTTC.

The V gene is TRBV5-1, the J gene TRBJ2-5; 9 nucleotides agree with TRBD2. V was pared by 3 bases and J by 4 bases, with 10 bases of the junction left unmatched. In germline, CDR1 is SGHRS, CDR2 YFSETQ. CDR3 length: 16 residues. CDR3 in DNA: TGCGCCAGCAGCTCCGGGGCGGGGGGGGCCTTAGAGACCCAGTACTTC. This translates into CASSSGAGGALETQYF.

The chain recombines TRBV30 with TRBJ1-3, with D hard to call. The germline CDR1 and CDR2 sequences are GTSNPN and SVGIG (reference sequence). Trimming took off 7 bases at V and 4 bases at J, with 11 bases between the two ends. This CDR3 spans 12 amino acids. CDR3: CASSPGGNTIYF. CDR3 DNA sequence: TGTGCCTCCTCCCCGGGGGGAAACACCATATATTTT.

V usage is TRBV6-5 and J usage is TRBJ2-7; the match to TRBD1 covers 8 bases. The germline V gene has CDR1 MNHEY and CDR2 SVGAGI. The CDR3 loop spans 15 amino acids. Germline trimming cut 5 bases from V and 2 bases from J; bases unmatched to any gene: 8. CDR3 region: CASSKGTGEAYEQYF. CDR3 in DNA: TGTGCCAGCAGTAAAGGGACAGGTGAAGCCTACGAGCAGTACTTC.

The chain has TRBV7-9 and TRBJ2-1; D is perhaps TRBD2 (7 bases). Trimming pared 5 bases from V and 7 bases from J, leaving 15 bases between. The CDR3 contains 14 residues. Germline loops: CDR1 SEHNR, CDR2 FQNEAQ (reference sequence). CDR3 DNA sequence: TGTGCCAGCAGCCCTATGGGAGGGGGTAATGAGCAGTTCTTC. It specifies CASSPMGGGNEQFF.

The chain recombines TRBV7-2 with TRBJ1-2, with D possibly being TRBD1 (6 bases). With 6 bases removed from V and 4 bases from J, the gap between germline ends came to 18 bases. This CDR3 comprises 15 residues. Germline CDR1 is SGHTA and CDR2 is FQGNSA. The CDR3 spells CASRITGRVGYGYTF. The CDR3 DNA reads as TGTGCCAGCAGAATTACAGGGAGAGTGGGCTATGGCTACACCTTC.

The J gene is TRBJ2-6, the V gene TRBV10-2; D is unresolved. V was shortened by 10 bases and J by 4 bases, with 8 bases between the two germline ends. This CDR3 comprises 12 residues. The V gene's germline CDR1 is WSHSY and CDR2 SAAADI. This chain's CDR3 is CATMSGANVLTF. The DNA for the CDR3 is TGCGCCACAATGTCCGGGGCCAACGTCCTGACTTTC.

The chain uses TRBV5-4 and TRBJ2-7; D not certain. Per germline, CDR1 SGHNT and CDR2 YYREEE (reference sequence). The CDR3 is 13 amino acids. Trimming took 0 bases from V and 2 from J, leaving 6 bases between them. In nucleotides, the CDR3 is TGTGCCAGCAGCTTGGGGCCGACCTACGAGCAGTACTTC. This codes for CASSLGPTYEQYF. Looking up the rest from reference TRBV5-4 and TRBJ2-7 gives the full variable domain: ETGVTQSPTHLIKTRGQQVTLRCSSQSGHNTVSWYQQALGQGPQFIFQYYREEENGRGNFPPRFSGLQFPNYSSELNVNALELDDSALYLCASSLGPTYEQYFGPGTRLTVT.